The clone carrying this T cell receptor (beta chain) has a count of ten or more. CDR1 MNHEY and CDR2 SVGAGI come from the germline V gene. Trimming shortened V by 0 bases and J by 5 bases, and 17 bases separated the two germline ends. The length of the CDR3 is 17 residues. The data originate from a study of response to subunit inactivated influenza vaccine. TCRdb analysed the RT-PCR reads with MiXCR anew, one entry per CDR3 protein. Here the sample spans hundreds of thousands of distinct CDR3 sequences, about 11% being singletons. These data were also reused for a study on T cells expressing NK-cell markers. From that report: The authors made TCR beta cDNA libraries by 5'RACE template switching. This switching added a universal primer site and UMIs. Repertoires of TCR beta were obtained from T cells sorted as CD3+CD56+NKG2C+, CD3+CD56+NKG2C- and CD3+CD56-NKG2C+. One of eight sequenced donors was HCMV-seronegative; the other seven were seropositive. Among CD8+ T cells from 5 to 7 donors, dominant NKG2C+ clonotypes accounted for roughly 1.0-7.0%.

This receptor was identified in a man between 50 and 59 years old who received an inactivated influenza vaccine. The V call is TRBV6-5, the J call TRBJ2-1; unclear D gene. Sequencing used PBMCs from blood, obtained on the day of vaccination. The CDR3 DNA sequence: TGTGCCAGCAGTTACTCAGCCCGTGGTAGGTTCGACAATGAGCAGTTCTTC. Residues: CASSYSARGRFDNEQFF.